This TCR beta chain was documented in a study of cytomegalovirus exposure and HLA in healthy donors. Primers included in the PCR were 60 Vbeta and 13 Jbeta primers. Clones were sequenced by immunoSEQ multiplex PCR, and TCRdb holds only the in-frame ones, with some missing. The data contain roughly 77,000 clones, over 9% of them singletons. Between the trimmed V and J ends, which lost 7 bases and 4 bases, there was a span of 17 bases. The CDR3 is 15 residues long. Germline assignment: CDR1 MNHEY and CDR2 SVGAGI. The study, taken as a whole, reports: A link between a missense DCLRE1C variant and TCR beta V- and J-gene trimming emerged from a later analysis.

This clone was observed a handful of times. The antigen is unknown. This sequence originates from a man aged 55 to 70 in good health and CMV-seropositive. Material for sequencing was PBMCs. This chain connects TRBV6-5 to TRBJ1-3; D not certain. As DNA, the CDR3 is TGTGCCAGCACCCTAACGAGGAACGGAGGAAACACCATATATTTT. Protein sequence: CASTLTRNGGNTIYF.